This paragraph reports one T cell receptor beta chain. Measured with immunoSEQ multiplex PCR; TCRdb has only the in-frame clones, and not every one. Here the sample spans about 440,000 clones, approximately 88% being singletons. Germline values: CDR1 WSHSY, CDR2 SAAADI. The CDR3 length is 13 residues. V trimming: 9 bases; J trimming: 5 bases; junction bases outside the gene matches: 4. This sample's treatment: some 19 received Ad26.COV2.S at low or high dose, single or two shots; 5 received placebo; per-sample allocation not given. Samples analyzed were those drawn on day 63 after the first vaccine or placebo injection. The administered vaccine (an Ad26 vector) expressed Wuhan-strain SARS-CoV-2 spike. The sample belongs to a study of Ad26.COV2.S vaccination and SARS-CoV-2 variants.

Sample: peripheral blood, taken in a trial of Ad26.COV2.S vaccine versus placebo. The sequence was collected from a person between 18 and 60 years old who received the Ad26.COV2.S COVID-19 vaccine or a placebo. The chain employs TRBV10-2 and TRBJ2-7, with 13 bases aligning to TRBD2. The CDR3 reads CASRLAGGHEQYF. In nucleotides, the CDR3 is TGCGCCAGTAGACTAGCGGGAGGCCACGAGCAGTACTTC.